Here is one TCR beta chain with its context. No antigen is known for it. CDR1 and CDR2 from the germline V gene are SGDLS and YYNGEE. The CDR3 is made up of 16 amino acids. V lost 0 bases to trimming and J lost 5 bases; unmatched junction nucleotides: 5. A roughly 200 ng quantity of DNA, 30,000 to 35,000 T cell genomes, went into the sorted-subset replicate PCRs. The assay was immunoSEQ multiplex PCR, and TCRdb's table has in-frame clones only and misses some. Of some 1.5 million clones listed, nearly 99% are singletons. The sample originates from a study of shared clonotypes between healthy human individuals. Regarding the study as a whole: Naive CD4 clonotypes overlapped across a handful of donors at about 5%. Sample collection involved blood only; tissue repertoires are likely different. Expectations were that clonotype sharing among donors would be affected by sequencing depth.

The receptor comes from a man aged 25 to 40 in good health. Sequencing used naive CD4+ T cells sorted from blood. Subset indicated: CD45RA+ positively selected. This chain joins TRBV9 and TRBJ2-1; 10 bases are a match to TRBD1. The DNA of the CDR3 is TGTGCCAGCAGCGTAGACTGGGACAGGGGAGACAATGAGCAGTTCTTC. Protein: CASSVDWDRGDNEQFF.